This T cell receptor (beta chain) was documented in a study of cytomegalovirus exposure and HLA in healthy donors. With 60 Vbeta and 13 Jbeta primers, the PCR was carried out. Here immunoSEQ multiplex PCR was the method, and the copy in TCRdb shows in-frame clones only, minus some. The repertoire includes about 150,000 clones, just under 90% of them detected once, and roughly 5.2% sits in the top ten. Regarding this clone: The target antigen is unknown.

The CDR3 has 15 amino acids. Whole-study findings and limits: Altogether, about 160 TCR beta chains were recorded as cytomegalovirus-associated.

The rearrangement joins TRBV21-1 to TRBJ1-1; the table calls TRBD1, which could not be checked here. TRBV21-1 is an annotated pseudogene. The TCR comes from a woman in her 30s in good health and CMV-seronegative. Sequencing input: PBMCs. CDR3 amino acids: CASSRRQGADTEAFF. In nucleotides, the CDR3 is TGTGCCAGCAGCAGGAGACAGGGGGCGGACACTGAAGCTTTCTTT.